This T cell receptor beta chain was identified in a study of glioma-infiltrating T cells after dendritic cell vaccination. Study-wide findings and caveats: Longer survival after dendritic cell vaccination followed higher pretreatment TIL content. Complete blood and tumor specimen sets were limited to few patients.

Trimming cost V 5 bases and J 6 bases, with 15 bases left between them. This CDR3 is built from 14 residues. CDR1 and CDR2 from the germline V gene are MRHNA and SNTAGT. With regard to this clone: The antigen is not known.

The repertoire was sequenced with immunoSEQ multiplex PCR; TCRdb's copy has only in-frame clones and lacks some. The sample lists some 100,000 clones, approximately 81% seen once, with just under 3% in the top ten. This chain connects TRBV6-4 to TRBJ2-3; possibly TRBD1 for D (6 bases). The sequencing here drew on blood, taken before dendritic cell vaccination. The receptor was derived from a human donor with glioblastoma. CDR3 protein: CASSPDRPTDTQYF. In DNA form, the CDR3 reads TGTGCCAGCAGTCCCGACAGGCCGACGGATACGCAGTATTTT.